These 21 T cell receptor beta chains were all obtained from the same sample, sequenced in a study of blood T cell repertoires in COVID-19. The assay was immunoSEQ multiplex PCR, and TCRdb's table has in-frame clones only and misses some. The sample carries 99,000 or so clones, approximately 80% recorded once. The specimen was peripheral blood. The origin of the receptors is a man in his sixties with acute or convalescent COVID-19.

V and J are TRBV5-4 and TRBJ2-7; 11 nucleotides align to TRBD2. V lost 3 bases and J lost 1; bases outside the gene matches: 6. CDR1 and CDR2 from the germline V gene are SGHNT and YYREEE (reference sequence). There are 16 residues in the CDR3. The CDR3 is CASSSRLAGNSYEQYF. The CDR3 DNA reads TGTGCCAGCAGCTCCCGACTAGCGGGAAATTCCTACGAGCAGTACTTC.

The chain has TRBV4-3 and TRBJ2-2; D might be TRBD1 (5 bases). CDR1 and CDR2 (germline): LGHNA, YSLEER. The CDR3 is 14 amino acids. Trimming took off 4 bases at V and 6 bases at J, with 12 bases between the two ends. The CDR3 loop reads CASSLAPGPGELFF. Written as DNA, the CDR3 is TGCGCCAGCAGCCTCGCGCCAGGGCCCGGGGAGCTGTTTTTT.

The chain uses TRBV28 and TRBJ2-3, with D perhaps matching TRBD1 (5 bases). The V and J ends lost 7 bases and 7 bases respectively, with 15 bases between them. Germline CDR1 MDHEN, CDR2 SYDVKM. The CDR3 contains 13 residues. CDR3 bases: TGTGCCAGCAAGGGGCGCCGGCCAAATACGCAGTATTTT. Its translation: CASKGRRPNTQYF.

This clone showed up just once. The genes are TRBV2 and TRBJ2-2, with TRBD1 matching 7 bases. There are 15 residues in the CDR3. Trimming removed 6 bases from V and 1 base from J; junction bases left unmatched: 5. The germline V gene has CDR1 SNHLY and CDR2 FYNNEI. In DNA, the CDR3 is TGTGCCAGCAGAGCCGGGACAGTGAACACCGGGGAGCTGTTTTTT. As protein: CASRAGTVNTGELFF.

This chain connects TRBV7-2 to TRBJ2-6, with a possible D match to TRBD2 (5 bases). Germline values: CDR1 SGHTA, CDR2 FQGNSA. This CDR3 has 18 residues. V shed 0 bases and J shed 0 bases, with 12 bases lying between them. CDR3 sequence reads: CASSLAMLGSSGANVLTF. The CDR3 DNA is TGTGCCAGCAGCTTAGCAATGTTAGGGAGCTCTGGGGCCAACGTCCTGACTTTC. Complete variable domain (other parts from reference TRBV7-2 and TRBJ2-6): GAGVSQSPSNKVTEKGKDVELRCDPISGHTALYWYRQSLGQGLEFLIYFQGNSAPDKSGLPSDRFSAERTGGSVSTLTIQRTQQEDSAVYLCASSLAMLGSSGANVLTFGAGSRLTVL.

This chain connects TRBV6-8 to TRBJ2-7; D may be TRBD2 (6 bases). This CDR3 has 12 residues. The germline gives CDR1 MNHGY, CDR2 SAAAGT. The V gene lost 9 bases and the J gene lost 11 bases, with 20 bases spanning the gap. CDR3 coding DNA: TGTGCCAGACAGAGCGGGTCCTGGGATGAGTACGTC. Amino acid sequence: CARQSGSWDEYV.

About this clone: At one of its ends the junction is not consistent with the germline gene, which may arise from a read error. This rearrangement joins TRBV6-4 to TRBJ2-1; 12 nucleotides align to TRBD2. The CDR3 runs 13 residues. Looked up from germline, CDR1 is MRHNA and CDR2 is SNTAGT. The CDR3 DNA reads TGTGCCAGCACCCCAGAGACTAGCGGGAGATTGGTCTTC. The encoded protein is CASTPETSGRLVF.

V gene TRBV5-1 combines with J gene TRBJ2-2, with D perhaps matching TRBD1 (6 bases). Deletions cut 2 bases from V and 8 bases from J, with 16 bases between. Germline assignment: CDR1 SGHRS and CDR2 YFSETQ. This CDR3 comprises 15 residues. The CDR3 region is CASSLQYGTSGELFF. CDR3 coding DNA: TGCGCCAGCAGCTTACAATACGGGACATCTGGGGAGCTGTTTTTT.

J is TRBJ1-5 and V is TRBV5-1, with D unclear. The germline V gene has CDR1 SGHRS and CDR2 YFSETQ. CDR3 length: 14 residues. V was cut by 4 bases and J by 4 bases, with 12 bases left in between. As DNA, the CDR3 is TGCGCCAGCAGCCTATCGACGGGGAATCAGCCCCAGCATTTT. It encodes CASSLSTGNQPQHF.

The CDR3: CAWARGLRVTQYF. CDR3 nucleotides: TGTGCCTGGGCCAGGGGGCTGAGAGTTACGCAGTATTTT. The chain couples TRBV30 to TRBJ2-3, with 8 positions matching TRBD1. The V gene's germline CDR1 is GTSNPN and CDR2 SVGIG (reference sequence). The CDR3 covers 13 residues. V gave up 5 bases and J gave up 8 bases; unmatched junction bases: 9.

This clone was observed once. The chain joins TRBV20-1 to TRBJ1-1, with no clear D. V was pared by 3 bases and J by 1 base, with 12 bases between. Germline V gene sequence: CDR1 DFQATT, CDR2 SNEGSKA (reference sequence). The length of the CDR3 is 14 residues. CDR3 region: CSASVAVSNTEAFF. The CDR3 coding sequence is TGCAGTGCTAGTGTGGCAGTATCGAACACTGAAGCTTTCTTT.

The chain uses TRBV20-1 and TRBJ1-5; TRBD1 aligns across 8 bases. Trimming removed 3 bases from V and 2 bases from J; junction bases left unmatched: 18. The length of the CDR3 is 19 residues. CDR1 is DFQATT, CDR2 SNEGSKA, per germline (reference sequence). CDR3 coding DNA: TGCAGTGCTAGTATCAAGGGGACAGGAGGGGCTTATCGCAATCAGCCCCAGCATTTT. Amino acid sequence: CSASIKGTGGAYRNQPQHF.

CDR3 residues: CASRSSIGHNEQFF. The CDR3 nucleotides read TGTGCCAGCAGATCTAGCATAGGCCACAATGAGCAGTTCTTC. The rearrangement uses TRBV28 and TRBJ2-1, with D maybe TRBD2 (5 bases). The V end lost 6 bases, the J end lost 5 bases, and 14 bases lay between the germline ends. The germline V gene encodes CDR1 MDHEN and CDR2 SYDVKM. The CDR3 is 14 amino acids.

The chain is built from TRBV5-4 and TRBJ1-6; D gene ambiguous. The germline V gene encodes CDR1 SGHNT and CDR2 YYREEE (reference sequence). V was cut by 0 bases and J by 6 bases, with 7 bases left in between. The CDR3 is 14 residues long. The CDR3 sequence: CASSLELFNSPLHF. The CDR3 DNA reads as TGTGCCAGCAGCTTGGAACTTTTTAATTCACCCCTCCACTTT.

The chain carries TRBV7-2 and TRBJ2-3; 12 bases are a match to TRBD2. Looked up from germline, CDR1 is SGHTA and CDR2 is FQGNSA. Trimming cost V 11 bases and J 4 bases; bases outside gene matches: 10. The CDR3 has 15 residues. The CDR3 loop is CASYRTSGTSDTQYF. In DNA form, the CDR3 reads TGTGCCTCCTATAGGACTAGCGGGACCTCAGATACGCAGTATTTT.

The DNA of the CDR3 is TGTGCCAGCAGCGTTGGGACTAGCGGGAGGGGCACAGATACGCAGTATTTT. As protein: CASSVGTSGRGTDTQYF. The chain employs TRBV9 and TRBJ2-3; 16 bases match TRBD2. CDR1 and CDR2 (germline): SGDLS, YYNGEE. V dropped 2 bases and J dropped 1; count of bases not matched to a gene: 1. There are 17 residues in the CDR3.

The CDR3, as DNA: TGTGCCAGCAGTTTCCGGGGCTACGAGCAGTACTTC. Translated: CASSFRGYEQYF. V is TRBV27 and J is TRBJ2-7; a weak D match, TRBD2 (5 bases). Germline loops: CDR1 MNHEY, CDR2 SMNVEV (reference sequence). The CDR3 loop spans 12 amino acids. The V end was cut by 3 bases, the J end by 3 bases, with 6 bases between.

The chain uses TRBV19 and TRBJ2-3; the D is unclear. This CDR3 has 16 residues. Germline assignment: CDR1 LNHDA and CDR2 SQIVND (reference sequence). The V and J ends lost 1 base and 3 bases respectively, with 14 bases between them. The CDR3 reads CASSIGYAATTDTQYF. The DNA of the CDR3 is TGTGCCAGTAGTATAGGCTACGCCGCTACTACAGATACGCAGTATTTT.

The chain combines TRBV6-5 with TRBJ1-4; D is perhaps TRBD1 (5 bases). The V end was cut by 6 bases, the J end by 7 bases, with 12 bases between. The CDR3 has 13 amino acids. Per germline, CDR1 MNHEY and CDR2 SVGAGI. CDR3 bases: TGTGCCAGCAGGCGACAAGGGGTTGAAAAACTGTTTTTT. As protein: CASRRQGVEKLFF.

The chain has TRBV11-3 and TRBJ2-5; 7 bases align to TRBD2. The CDR3 spans 14 residues. V lost 5 bases, J lost 2 bases, and 5 bases stayed unmatched. Germline-derived CDR1 and CDR2 are SGHNT and YENEEA. The CDR3 sequence is CASSLRTSQETQYF. In DNA form, the CDR3 reads TGTGCCAGCAGCCTCAGGACTAGTCAAGAGACCCAGTACTTC.

This chain uses TRBV6-4 with TRBJ2-1; no reliable D call. V lost 6 bases and J lost 8, with 8 bases in between. The germline V gene encodes CDR1 MRHNA and CDR2 SNTAGT. The CDR3 runs 11 residues. CDR3 residues: CASRKRDEQFF. The CDR3 coding sequence is TGTGCCAGCAGAAAAAGAGATGAGCAGTTCTTC.